This T cell receptor beta chain originates from a study of tumour-infiltrating T cells in Burkitt lymphoma. Libraries were prepared by immunoSEQ multiplex PCR; TCRdb keeps only in-frame clonotypes and omits some of them. This table has thousands of clones, roughly 14% appearing once. Trimming left V 1 base short and J 2 bases short, with 7 bases between. Germline V gives CDR1 SGHAT, CDR2 FQNNGV. The CDR3 runs to 14 residues. The sequence was collected from a human donor with Burkitt lymphoma. The specimen was tumor tissue. The chain couples TRBV11-2 to TRBJ2-3, with no clear D. The CDR3 protein is CASSLGAVTDTQYF. The CDR3 bases are TGTGCCAGCAGCTTAGGGGCGGTCACAGATACGCAGTATTTT.